This T cell receptor beta chain appears in the sequencing data of a study of vaccination and CD4 T cells after COVID-19. Study background: SARS-CoV-2 PCR on nasal swabs had been positive for the convalescent patients; some ten were mild and one was severe.

The Oncomine TCR Beta short-read assay was what sequenced the DNA obtained from cultured CD4+ T cells. TCRdb recomputed calls from the PCR reads with MiXCR, one row per CDR3 protein. The data show about 20,000 distinct CDR3 sequences, with roughly three fifths seen just once and approximately 10% held by the top ten. The CDR3 contains 17 residues. With V trimmed by 5 bases and J by 5 bases, 17 bases remained unmatched. The germline V gene has CDR1 DFQATT and CDR2 SNEGSKA (reference sequence). On this clonotype: Its target is unknown.

The sample's treatment: 10-day PBMC culture with coronavirus spike peptide pools or control peptides (ViraFEST assay). March to December 2020 was the span of positive PCR dates, which predated US Alpha, Beta and Delta variants. The sequenced material came from CD4+ T cells from blood, cultured in vitro. The TCR sequence derives from a human donor who had recovered from COVID-19. This chain links TRBV20-1 with TRBJ2-1; 8 bases align to TRBD2. The DNA for the CDR3 is TGCAGTGCTGGGCCCAATAGCGGGACATTTGGGAACAATGAGCAGTTCTTC. It codes for CSAGPNSGTFGNNEQFF.